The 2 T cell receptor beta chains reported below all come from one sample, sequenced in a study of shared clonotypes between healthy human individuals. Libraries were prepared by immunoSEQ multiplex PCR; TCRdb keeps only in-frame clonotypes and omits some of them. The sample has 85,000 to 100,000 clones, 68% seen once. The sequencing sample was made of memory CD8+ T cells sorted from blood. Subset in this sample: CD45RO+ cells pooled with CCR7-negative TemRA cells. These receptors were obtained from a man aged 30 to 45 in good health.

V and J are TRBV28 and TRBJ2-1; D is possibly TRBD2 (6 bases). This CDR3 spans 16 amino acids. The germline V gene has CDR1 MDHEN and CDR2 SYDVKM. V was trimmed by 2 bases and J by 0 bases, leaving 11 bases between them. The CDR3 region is CASSLEVADSYNEQFF. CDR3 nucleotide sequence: TGTGCCAGCAGTTTAGAAGTAGCGGACTCCTACAATGAGCAGTTCTTC.

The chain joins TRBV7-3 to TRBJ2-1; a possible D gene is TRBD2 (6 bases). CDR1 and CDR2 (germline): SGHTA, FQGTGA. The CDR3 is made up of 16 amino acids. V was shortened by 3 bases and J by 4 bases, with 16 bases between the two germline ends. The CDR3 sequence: CASSFGGREVYNEQFF. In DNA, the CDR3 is TGTGCCAGCAGCTTTGGAGGGCGGGAAGTTTACAATGAGCAGTTCTTC.